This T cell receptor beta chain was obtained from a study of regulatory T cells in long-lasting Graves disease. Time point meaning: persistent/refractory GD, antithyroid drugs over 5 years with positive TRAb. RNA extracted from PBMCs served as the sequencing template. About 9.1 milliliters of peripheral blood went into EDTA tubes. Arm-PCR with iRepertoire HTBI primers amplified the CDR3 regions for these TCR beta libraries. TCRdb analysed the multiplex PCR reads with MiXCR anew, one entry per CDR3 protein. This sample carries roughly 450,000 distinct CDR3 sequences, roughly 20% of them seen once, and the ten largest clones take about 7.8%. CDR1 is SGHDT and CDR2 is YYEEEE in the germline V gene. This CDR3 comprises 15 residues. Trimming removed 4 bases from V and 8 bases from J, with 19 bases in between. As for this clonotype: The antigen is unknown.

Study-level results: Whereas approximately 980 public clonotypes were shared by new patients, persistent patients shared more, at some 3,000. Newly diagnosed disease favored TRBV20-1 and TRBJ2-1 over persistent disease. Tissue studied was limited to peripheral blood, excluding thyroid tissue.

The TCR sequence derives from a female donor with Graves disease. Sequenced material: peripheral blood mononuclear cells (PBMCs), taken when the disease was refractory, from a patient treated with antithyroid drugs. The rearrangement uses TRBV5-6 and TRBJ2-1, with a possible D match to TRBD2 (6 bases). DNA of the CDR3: TGTGCCAGCAGCCATTATTCGGACTATAAATATGAGCAGTTCTTC. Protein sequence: CASSHYSDYKYEQFF. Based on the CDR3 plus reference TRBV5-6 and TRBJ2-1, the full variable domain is DAGVTQSPTHLIKTRGQQVTLRCSPKSGHDTVSWYQQALGQGPQFIFQYYEEEERQRGNFPDRFSGHQFPNYSSELNVNALLLGDSALYLCASSHYSDYKYEQFFGPGTRLTVL.